One sample yielded the 8 T cell receptor beta chains listed below, sequenced in a study of T cells in tuberculosis. Time point here: new active TB diagnosis, blood taken before or within 7 days of starting treatment. Some clones are missing from TCRdb's copy, which holds only in-frame ones; the method was immunoSEQ multiplex PCR. The table records fewer than 55,000 clones, about 95% of them present only once. This sample comprised PBMCs, obtained at tuberculosis diagnosis. The receptors were gathered from an adult with tuberculosis.

The rearrangement joins TRBV18 to TRBJ2-2; D may be TRBD1 (5 bases). The CDR3 length is 17 residues. Trimming cost V 3 bases and J 1 base, with 15 bases left between them. Germline V gene data show CDR1 as KGHSH and CDR2 as LQKENI. The CDR3 here is CASSPQGALMNTGELFF. In DNA, the CDR3 is TGTGCCAGCTCACCTCAAGGGGCATTGATGAACACCGGGGAGCTGTTTTTT.

V usage is TRBV6-6 and J usage is TRBJ2-3, with D uncertain. CDR3 length: 15 amino acids. Germline V gene data show CDR1 as MNHNY and CDR2 as SVGAGI (reference sequence). Trimming took off 6 bases at V and 4 bases at J, with 17 bases between the two ends. The CDR3 region is CASSSRKPRPDTQYF. For the CDR3, the DNA is TGTGCCAGCAGCTCGCGGAAGCCGCGACCAGATACGCAGTATTTT.

This chain joins TRBV30 and TRBJ1-2; D gene unclear. Germline V gene sequence: CDR1 GTSNPN, CDR2 SVGIG (reference sequence). The CDR3 runs to 15 residues. The ends were cut back, 2 bases at V and 2 bases at J, with 15 bases in the middle. DNA for the CDR3: TGTGCCTGGAGTATTGGTAGAGCCTCCAACTATGGCTACACCTTC. Its translation is CAWSIGRASNYGYTF.

V is TRBV29-1 and J is TRBJ2-3, with D perhaps TRBD2 (5 bases). The CDR3 contains 10 residues. The germline gives CDR1 SQVTM, CDR2 ANQGSEA. The V end lost 7 bases, the J end lost 10 bases, and 12 bases lay between the germline ends. In nucleotides, the CDR3 is TGCAGCGCCGGGGAGTATGCGCAGTATTTT. Its translation is CSAGEYAQYF.

The rearrangement joins TRBV30 to TRBJ2-1, with TRBD2 matching 10 bases. Germline V CDR1 and CDR2: GTSNPN, SVGIG (reference sequence). V gave up 3 bases and J gave up 6 bases; unmatched junction bases: 17. CDR3 size: 18 residues. The CDR3 sequence is CAWSWQGASGRIRNEQFF. CDR3 nucleotides: TGTGCCTGGAGCTGGCAGGGCGCTAGCGGGAGAATTCGCAATGAGCAGTTCTTC. The complete variable domain, with remaining parts taken from reference TRBV30 and TRBJ2-1, reads SQTIHQWPATLVQPVGSPLSLECTVEGTSNPNLYWYRQAAGRGLQLLFYSVGIGQISSEVPQNLSASRPQDRQFILSSKKLLLSDSGFYLCAWSWQGASGRIRNEQFFGPGTRLTVL.

The V call is TRBV29-1, the J call TRBJ2-7; D perhaps matches TRBD2 (6 bases). Between the trimmed V and J ends, which lost 8 bases and 3 bases, there was a span of 23 bases. The CDR3 spans 15 residues. CDR1 and CDR2 from the germline V gene are SQVTM and ANQGSEA. The CDR3 protein is CSYTSGRGENYEQYF. CDR3 coding DNA: TGCAGCTACACCTCCGGGCGGGGAGAGAACTACGAGCAGTACTTC.

This chain uses TRBV2 with TRBJ1-1; 7 bases are shared with TRBD1. This CDR3 comprises 15 residues. J was trimmed by 8 bases and V by 7 bases; bases with no gene match: 16. The germline gives CDR1 SNHLY, CDR2 FYNNEI. The CDR3 loop is CASTAPRQGYIEAFF. The DNA for the CDR3 is TGTGCCAGCACGGCCCCCAGACAGGGTTACATCGAAGCTTTCTTT.

The chain combines TRBV29-1 with TRBJ2-1; TRBD2 aligns across 8 bases. Germline loops: CDR1 SQVTM, CDR2 ANQGSEA. The length of the CDR3 is 10 residues. V dropped 5 bases and J dropped 12; count of bases not matched to a gene: 3. This CDR3 reads CSVLTSGQFF. CDR3 nucleotide sequence: TGCAGCGTTCTCACTAGCGGGCAGTTCTTC.